This TCR beta chain was observed in a study of blood T cell repertoires in COVID-19 (dated by TCRdb to about 2020). For the study in its entirety: The collaborator samples originated in the United States, Italy and Spain and spanned the acute and convalescent phases of COVID-19. The samples were drawn from the first 160 participants of the ongoing ImmuneRACE study and from more than 1,000 subjects provided by 6 global collaborators. Where available, HLA class I and class II types were obtained from metadata supplied by the sample provider rather than from assay-based typing. The prospective study material was composed of cDNA or gDNA derived from T cells, B-cell-depleted T cells, or PBMCs. The repertoires were released in a freely available public database intended as a resource for research on the immune response to SARS-CoV-2. Subjects who had been exposed to COVID-19, were actively infected with it, or had recovered from it provided the deeply sampled blood TCRbeta repertoires that made up the dataset. Nearly every sample came with metadata listing a de-identified subject ID, COVID-19 status, age in years and sex. Points the paper makes about the study in general: Clinical and demographic metadata were provided uncurated, with the amount varying by source and participant.

TCRbeta CDR3 regions were amplified from genomic DNA by means of the immunoSEQ Assay, a bias-controlled multiplex PCR. The published analysis was carried out like this. The number of nucleated cells in each sample was estimated from the amplification of reference gene primers within the assay. Sequence reads were collapsed and filtered to measure the absolute abundance of every unique TCRbeta CDR3 rearrangement. For each sample, productive Simpson clonality was calculated as the square root of Simpson's diversity index across productive rearrangements. The table was pulled from immuneACCESS by TCRdb, which kept in-frame rearrangements only. Such tables lose some clones; where checked, under half of the loss comes from unresolved V genes, and the rest has no known cause. Clone size and V and J calls were adopted from that table, with D and trimming inferred from the DNA. This sample is represented by roughly 110,000 clones; 70% to 80% of them were singletons. Clones ranked in the top ten supply 6% to 6.5% of the sample.

The germline V gene specifies SNHLY as CDR1 and FYNNEI as CDR2. The CDR3 contains 14 residues, cysteine and phenylalanine counted. The CDR3 DNA has 42 bases and is translated from base 1. A distance of 13 bases separates the germline ends of V and J, which lose 6 bases and 5 bases respectively. In Seattle, one collaborating source enrolled patients while the infection was active and tracked those patients longitudinally over the course of disease. Collaborating institutions collected whole blood in K2EDTA tubes following their own protocols. For TCRbeta analysis, collaborators shipped samples in one of three forms: frozen whole blood, isolated PBMCs, or DNA extracted from either of those sample types. In regard to this clone: Its recognized antigen is unknown. Base quality data are lacking; no much larger clone is found one base away.

The receptor was derived from a man older than 75 with COVID-19, enrolled during active disease. This chain is built from TRBV2 and TRBJ2-2; the D gene is possibly TRBD2, with 5 bases matching. The sequenced material came from peripheral blood. Here is the DNA: TGTGCCAGCAGGGAGGCTTTAGGTACCGGGGAGCTGTTTTTT. Translated, this gives CASREALGTGELFF.